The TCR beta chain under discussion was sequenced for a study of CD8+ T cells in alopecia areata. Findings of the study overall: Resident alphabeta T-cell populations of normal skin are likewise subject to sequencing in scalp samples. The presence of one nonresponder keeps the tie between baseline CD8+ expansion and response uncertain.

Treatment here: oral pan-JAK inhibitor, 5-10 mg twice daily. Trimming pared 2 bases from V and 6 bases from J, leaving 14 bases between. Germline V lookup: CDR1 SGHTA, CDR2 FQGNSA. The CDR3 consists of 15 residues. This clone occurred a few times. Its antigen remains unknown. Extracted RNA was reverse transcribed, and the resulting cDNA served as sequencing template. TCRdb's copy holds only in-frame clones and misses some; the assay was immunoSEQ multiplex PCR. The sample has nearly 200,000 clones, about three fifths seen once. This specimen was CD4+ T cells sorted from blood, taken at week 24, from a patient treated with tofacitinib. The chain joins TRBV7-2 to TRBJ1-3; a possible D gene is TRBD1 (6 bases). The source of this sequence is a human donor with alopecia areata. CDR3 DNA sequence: TGTGCCAGCAGCTTAAGTGGGGGCGCGCTAAACACCATATATTTT. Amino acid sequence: CASSLSGGALNTIYF.